Shown below are 2 T cell receptor beta chains from a single sample sequenced in a study of blood T cell repertoires in COVID-19. Data came from immunoSEQ multiplex PCR; TCRdb stores just in-frame clones and leaves some out. The repertoire has 200,000 or so clones, about 80% of them found once; the top ten carry about 6.9%. The sequenced sample consisted of peripheral blood. The receptors here all came from a human donor with acute or convalescent COVID-19. The donor label of this sample is uncertain.

The chain combines TRBV27 with TRBJ2-7, with 7 bases lining up with TRBD2. Germline-derived CDR1 and CDR2 are MNHEY and SMNVEV (reference sequence). J was trimmed by 7 bases and V by 7 bases; bases with no gene match: 13. The CDR3 loop spans 14 amino acids. The CDR3 DNA is TGTGCCAGCAACCCCTTGGGGAGGGCAGGGGAGCAGTACTTC. It translates to CASNPLGRAGEQYF.

This chain uses TRBV5-1 with TRBJ2-2; D may be TRBD2 (5 bases). Germline values: CDR1 SGHRS, CDR2 YFSETQ. The CDR3 runs to 15 residues. V was shortened by 0 bases and J by 6 bases, with 12 bases between the two germline ends. The CDR3 region is CASSLDLAGAGELFF. CDR3 DNA sequence: TGCGCCAGCAGCTTGGATCTAGCTGGGGCCGGGGAGCTGTTTTTT.